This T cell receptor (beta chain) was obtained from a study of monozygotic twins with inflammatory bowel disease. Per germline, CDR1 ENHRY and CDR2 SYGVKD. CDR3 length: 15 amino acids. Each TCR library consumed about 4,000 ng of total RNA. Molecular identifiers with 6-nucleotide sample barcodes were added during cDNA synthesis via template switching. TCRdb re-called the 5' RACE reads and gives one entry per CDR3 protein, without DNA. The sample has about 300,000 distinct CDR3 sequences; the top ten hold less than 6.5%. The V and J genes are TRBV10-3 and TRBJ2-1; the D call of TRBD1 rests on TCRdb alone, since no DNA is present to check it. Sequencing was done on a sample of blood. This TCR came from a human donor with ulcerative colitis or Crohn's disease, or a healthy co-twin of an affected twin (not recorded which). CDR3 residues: CAISDLSGGLNEQFF.